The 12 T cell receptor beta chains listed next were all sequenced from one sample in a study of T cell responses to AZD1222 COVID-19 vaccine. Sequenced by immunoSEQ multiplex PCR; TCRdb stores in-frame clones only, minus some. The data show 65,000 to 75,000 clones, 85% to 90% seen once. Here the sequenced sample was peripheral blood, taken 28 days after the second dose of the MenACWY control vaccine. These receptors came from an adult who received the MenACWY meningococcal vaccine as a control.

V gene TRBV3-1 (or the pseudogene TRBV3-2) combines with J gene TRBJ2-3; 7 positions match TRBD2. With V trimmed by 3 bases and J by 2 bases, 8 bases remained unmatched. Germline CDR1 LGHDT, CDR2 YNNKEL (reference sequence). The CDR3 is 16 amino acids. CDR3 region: CASSQLSGKDTDTQYF. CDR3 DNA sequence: TGTGCCAGCAGCCAGCTAAGCGGGAAAGACACAGATACGCAGTATTTT.

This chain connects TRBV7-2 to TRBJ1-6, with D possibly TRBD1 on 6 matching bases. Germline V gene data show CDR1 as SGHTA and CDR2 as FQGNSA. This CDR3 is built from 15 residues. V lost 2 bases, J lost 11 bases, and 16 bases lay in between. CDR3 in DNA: TGTGCCAGCAGCTTAAACCCCGGACGGGGGCCACCCCTCCACTTT. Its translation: CASSLNPGRGPPLHF.

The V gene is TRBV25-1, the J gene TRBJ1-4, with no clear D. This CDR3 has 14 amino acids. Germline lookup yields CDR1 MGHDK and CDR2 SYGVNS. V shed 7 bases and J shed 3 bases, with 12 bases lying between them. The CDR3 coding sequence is TGTGCCAGCAACCCGGGGAGGCCTAATGAAAAACTGTTTTTT. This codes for CASNPGRPNEKLFF.

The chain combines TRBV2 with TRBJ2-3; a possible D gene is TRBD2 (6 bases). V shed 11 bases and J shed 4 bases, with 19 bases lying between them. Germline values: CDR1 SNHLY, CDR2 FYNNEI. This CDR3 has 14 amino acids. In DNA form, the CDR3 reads TGTGCCTCTCGCCCAGGGCAGCGGGCAGATACGCAGTATTTT. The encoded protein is CASRPGQRADTQYF. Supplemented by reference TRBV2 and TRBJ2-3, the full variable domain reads EPEVTQTPSHQVTQMGQEVILRCVPISNHLYFYWYRQILGQKVEFLVSFYNNEISEKSEIFDDQFSVERPDGSNFTLKIRSTKLEDSAMYFCASRPGQRADTQYFGPGTRLTVL.

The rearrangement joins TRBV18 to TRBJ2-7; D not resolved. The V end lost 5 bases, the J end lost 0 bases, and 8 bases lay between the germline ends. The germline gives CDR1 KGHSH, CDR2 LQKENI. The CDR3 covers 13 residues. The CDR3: CASSTYGSYEQYF. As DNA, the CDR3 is TGTGCCAGCTCAACCTACGGCTCCTACGAGCAGTACTTC.

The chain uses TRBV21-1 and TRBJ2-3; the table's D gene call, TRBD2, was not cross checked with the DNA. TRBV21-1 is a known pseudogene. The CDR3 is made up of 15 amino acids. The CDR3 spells CASSKHRTRIDTQYF. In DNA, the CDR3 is TGTGCCAGCAGCAAACATAGGACTAGAATAGATACGCAGTATTTT.

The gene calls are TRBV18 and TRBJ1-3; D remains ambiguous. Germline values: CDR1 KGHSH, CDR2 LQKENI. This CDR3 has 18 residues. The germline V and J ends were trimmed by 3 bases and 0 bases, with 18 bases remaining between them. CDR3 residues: CASSPEGAGTGSGNTIYF. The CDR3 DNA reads TGTGCCAGCTCACCGGAGGGAGCGGGAACGGGCTCTGGAAACACCATATATTTT.

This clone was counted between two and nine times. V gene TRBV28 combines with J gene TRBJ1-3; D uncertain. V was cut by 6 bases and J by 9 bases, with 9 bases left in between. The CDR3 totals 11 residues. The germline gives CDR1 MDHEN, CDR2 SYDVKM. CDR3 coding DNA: TGTGCCAGCAGGTCGAGATTCACCATATATTTT. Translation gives CASRSRFTIYF.

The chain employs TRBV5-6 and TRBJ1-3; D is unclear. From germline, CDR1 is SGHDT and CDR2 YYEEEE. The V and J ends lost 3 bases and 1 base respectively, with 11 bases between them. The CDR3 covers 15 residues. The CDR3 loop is CASSSRGRSGNTIYF. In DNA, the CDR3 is TGTGCCAGCAGCTCCCGGGGAAGGTCTGGAAACACCATATATTTT.

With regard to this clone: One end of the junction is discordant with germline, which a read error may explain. The CDR3 DNA reads as TGTGCTAGCAGCCTCTCCCGGGGGCCACAAGAGACCCAGTACTTC. It translates to CASSLSRGPQETQYF. The J gene is TRBJ2-5, the V gene TRBV7-7; D possibly uses TRBD1 or TRBD2 (6 bases each). Germline CDR1 and CDR2: SSHAT and FNYEAQ (reference sequence). The CDR3 spans 15 residues.

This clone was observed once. The CDR3: CASSSPQVTYEQYF. In DNA, the CDR3 is TGTGCCAGCAGTTCGCCACAGGTAACCTACGAGCAGTACTTC. The rearrangement joins TRBV28 to TRBJ2-7, with D tentatively TRBD1 (5 bases). From germline, CDR1 is MDHEN and CDR2 SYDVKM. V gave up 4 bases and J gave up 2 bases, with 12 bases separating them. The CDR3 spans 14 residues.

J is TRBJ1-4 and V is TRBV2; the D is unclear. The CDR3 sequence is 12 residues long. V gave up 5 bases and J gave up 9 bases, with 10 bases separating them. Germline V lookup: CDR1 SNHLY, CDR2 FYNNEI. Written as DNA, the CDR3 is TGTGCCAGCAGTCGGAGGGCTCAAAAACTGTTTTTT. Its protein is CASSRRAQKLFF. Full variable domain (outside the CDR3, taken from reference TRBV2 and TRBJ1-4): EPEVTQTPSHQVTQMGQEVILRCVPISNHLYFYWYRQILGQKVEFLVSFYNNEISEKSEIFDDQFSVERPDGSNFTLKIRSTKLEDSAMYFCASSRRAQKLFFGSGTQLSVL.